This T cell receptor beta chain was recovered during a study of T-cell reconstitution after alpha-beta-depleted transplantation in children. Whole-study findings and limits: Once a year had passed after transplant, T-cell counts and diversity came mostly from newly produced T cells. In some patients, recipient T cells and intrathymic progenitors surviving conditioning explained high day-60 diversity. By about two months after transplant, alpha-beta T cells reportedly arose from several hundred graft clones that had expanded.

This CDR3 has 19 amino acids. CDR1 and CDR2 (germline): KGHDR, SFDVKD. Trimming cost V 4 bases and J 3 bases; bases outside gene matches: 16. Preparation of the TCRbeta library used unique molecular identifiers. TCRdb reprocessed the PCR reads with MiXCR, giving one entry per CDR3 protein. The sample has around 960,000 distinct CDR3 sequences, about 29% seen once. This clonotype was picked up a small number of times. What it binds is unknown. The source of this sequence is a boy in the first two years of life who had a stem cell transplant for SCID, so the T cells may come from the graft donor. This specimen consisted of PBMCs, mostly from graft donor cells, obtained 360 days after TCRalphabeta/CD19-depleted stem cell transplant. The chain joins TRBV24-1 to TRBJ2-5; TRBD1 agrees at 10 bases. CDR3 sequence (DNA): TGTGCCACCAGTGAGAGAGGGGGGACAGGGGCCGTTTGGAAAGAGACCCAGTACTTC. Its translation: CATSERGGTGAVWKETQYF.